The text below deals with one T cell receptor beta chain. In this sample, this clone turned up a few times. This clone's antigen is unknown. No per-base quality is available; no much larger clone lies one base away. This entry is derived from a study of beta chain features in type 1 diabetes (dated by TCRdb to the late 2010s). Regarding the study in general: Mean age, gender distribution, total cell number and subset yield did not differ between patients and healthy donors. The study compared the TCRB repertoires of sorted circulating CD4+ T cell subsets in recently diagnosed type 1 diabetes patients with those in matched healthy donors. A total of around 110,000,000 sorted cells were examined across all samples, and RNA yield correlated strongly with the number of cells per subset. Whereas all 30 or so donors provided naive and central memory subsets, regulatory and stem cell-like memory subsets were isolated from just 8 patients and roughly 8 healthy donors. Study-level results and caveats: Because cDNA was sequenced instead of genomic DNA, highly expressing activated cells could be over-represented, though the groups showed no difference in activation or CD3 levels. PCR may preferentially amplify shorter templates, but because patient and control samples were amplified and corrected together, any resulting skew would affect both groups equally. Naive, central memory and regulatory TCRB repertoires appeared to be more similar among patients than among healthy donors. Because the HLA sub-analyses included only small numbers of individuals, any influence of HLA type on TCRB rearrangement was left unresolved. A moderate but significant shortening of TCRB CDR3 length was observed in type 1 diabetes patients in all four CD4+ subsets. Patients with type 1 diabetes made fewer insertions and deleted more nucleotides at VDJ recombination sites, implying thymic rearrangement abnormalities.

The CDR3 runs 16 residues from the cysteine to the phenylalanine. Only the CDR3 part of the read is kept: 48 bases, read in frame from the first base. The CDR1 and CDR2 encoded by the germline V gene are SGHTA and FQGNSA. Unmatched junction bases come to 11, with V trimmed by 4 bases and J by 7 bases. The entire isolated RNA was reverse transcribed using the High Capacity cDNA Reverse Transcription Kit, and thus expressed TCRB transcripts were sequenced. Naive, central memory and regulatory T cell samples underwent deep immunoSEQ sequencing, averaging about 3.57 million total reads per sample. Sorted cells were lysed in RLT buffer and RNA was extracted with DNase-treated RNeasy Micro or Mini kits, depending on cell number. Each cell subset was processed separately to prevent cross-contamination, with patient and healthy donor samples processed together. The immunoSEQ multiplex PCR was used to amplify TCRB sequences from cDNA, generating 87-bp fragments that spanned the CDR3 region. Sequencing of the amplicons was done on the Illumina HiSeq platform. From the authors' description of their analysis: Synthetic template baselines were used to correct PCR bias computationally, reads within Hamming distance 2 were collapsed together, and singletons that could not be merged were discarded. Reads were aligned against IMGT to assign V, D and J genes, CDR3 length and insertions or deletions at six rearrangement sites. Within each subset, clonotype counts were normalized to sorted cell number, after which true diversity and Gini coefficients were computed with the tcR R package. The overlap coefficient, calculated on TCRB nucleotide sequences, was used to measure repertoire sharing. Out-of-frame TCRB sequences from naive cells were analyzed to stand in for the pre-selection repertoire. TCRdb carries this immuneACCESS record with in-frame sequences only. Its versions omit some clonotypes, under half of them owing to an unresolved V gene in the studies checked, with the rest unexplained. The V and J calls and clone size are taken from that table; D and trimming were inferred from the DNA. The table for this sample lists some 640,000 clones; more than 12% of them were counted only once. 0.035% to 0.045% of the sample goes to the ten largest clones.

Each donor gave one peripheral blood draw, about 100 mL on average, collected into heparinised tubes. A BD FACSAria II was used to sort naive, central memory, regulatory and stem cell-like memory CD4+ T cells with a panel that included CD45RO, CCR7, CD25, CD127, CD95 and CD27. All sorted populations exceeded 98% purity. PBMCs were isolated right away by Lymphoprep density gradient centrifugation and were stained directly, without culture. So that batch effects would be minimized, each experiment stained and sorted samples in pairs, pairing one healthy donor with one patient. The source material was naive CD4+ T cells from blood. The cell subset or site label corresponds to: true naive CD4+ T cells. The chain joins TRBV7-2 to TRBJ2-2, and 8 bases in between align with TRBD2. This clonotype originated in a man aged 18 to 29 with type 1 diabetes. The CDR3 corresponds to CASSSRQVREGGELFF. The bases read TGTGCCAGCAGCTCTCGACAGGTCCGGGAGGGCGGGGAGCTGTTTTTT.